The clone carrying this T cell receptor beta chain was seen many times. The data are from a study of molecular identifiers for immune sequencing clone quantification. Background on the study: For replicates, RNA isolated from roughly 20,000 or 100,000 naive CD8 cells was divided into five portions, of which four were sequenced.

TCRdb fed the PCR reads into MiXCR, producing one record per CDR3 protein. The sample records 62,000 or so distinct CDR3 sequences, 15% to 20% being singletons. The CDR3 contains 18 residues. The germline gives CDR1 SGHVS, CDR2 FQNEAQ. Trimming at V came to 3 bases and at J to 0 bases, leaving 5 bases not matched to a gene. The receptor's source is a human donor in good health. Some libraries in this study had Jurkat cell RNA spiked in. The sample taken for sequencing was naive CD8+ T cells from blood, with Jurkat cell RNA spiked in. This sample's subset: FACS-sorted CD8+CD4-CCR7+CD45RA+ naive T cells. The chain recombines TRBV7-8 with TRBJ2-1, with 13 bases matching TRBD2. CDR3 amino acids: CASSFGLAGAISYNEQFF. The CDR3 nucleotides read TGTGCCAGCAGCTTCGGACTAGCGGGAGCGATCTCCTACAATGAGCAGTTCTTC.